The next 3 T cell receptor beta chains were all read from a single sample in a study of PD-L1 blockade in urothelial cancer. This table comes from immunoSEQ multiplex PCR, and its TCRdb copy is limited to in-frame clones, with some not included. The sample lists around 35,000 clones, 82% seen once, with around 19% in the top ten. This material consisted of PBMCs, taken around atezolizumab (anti-PD-L1) treatment. The source is a man between 60 and 75 years old with urothelial cancer.

This rearrangement joins TRBV19 to TRBJ1-5; 8 nucleotides match TRBD1. The CDR3 loop spans 15 amino acids. V lost 9 bases, J lost 5 bases, and 12 bases stayed unmatched. CDR1 LNHDA and CDR2 SQIVND come from the germline V gene (reference sequence). The CDR3 sequence: CASESHRGGDQPQHF. CDR3 DNA: TGTGCCAGCGAAAGCCACAGGGGGGGGGATCAGCCCCAGCATTTT.

The V and J genes are TRBV10-3 and TRBJ1-1; no clear D gene. V lost 0 bases and J lost 1, with 9 bases in between. Per the germline V gene, CDR1 is ENHRY and CDR2 is SYGVKD. This CDR3 contains 15 residues. This chain's CDR3 is CAISESTGGNTEAFF. The CDR3 nucleotides are TGTGCCATCAGTGAGTCGACGGGTGGGAACACTGAAGCTTTCTTT.

This chain uses TRBV5-1 with TRBJ2-3; D gene uncertain. This CDR3 is 16 amino acids long. Germline CDR1 reads SGHRS; CDR2 reads YFSETQ. V lost 1 base and J 1 base, leaving 13 bases between the germline ends. CDR3 region: CASSLNSARGTDTQYF. For the CDR3, the DNA is TGCGCCAGCAGCTTGAACTCTGCGAGAGGCACAGATACGCAGTATTTT. The full variable domain, with the rest looked up from reference TRBV5-1 and TRBJ2-3, is KAGVTQTPRYLIKTRGQQVTLSCSPISGHRSVSWYQQTPGQGLQFLFEYFSETQRNKGNFPGRFSGRQFSNSRSEMNVSTLELGDSALYLCASSLNSARGTDTQYFGPGTRLTVL.